Below, 18 T cell receptor beta chains from the same sample are listed, as sequenced in a study of PD-1 blockade in classical Hodgkin lymphoma. Every patient experienced relapse after autologous stem cell transplantation, and brentuximab vedotin exposure varied. Clones were read by immunoSEQ multiplex PCR, and TCRdb kept only the in-frame ones, dropping some. The table lists approximately 7,400 clones, roughly 80% of them singletons. The sequencing here drew on peripheral blood mononuclear cells (PBMCs), taken at baseline. These receptor sequences come from a human donor with classical Hodgkin lymphoma.

The CDR3 DNA reads as TGCGCCAGCAGCCAAGTAACAGGGTCAACTAATGAAAAACTGTTTTTT. Translated, it gives CASSQVTGSTNEKLFF. The chain recombines TRBV4-1 with TRBJ1-4; D is perhaps TRBD1 (6 bases). Trimming stripped 1 base from V and 0 bases from J, with 9 bases between. The CDR3 runs 16 residues. Germline assignment: CDR1 MGHRA and CDR2 YSYEKL.

V and J are TRBV6-6 and TRBJ1-3; no firm D call. Trimming cost V 4 bases and J 4 bases, with 5 bases left between them. The CDR3 runs to 12 residues. CDR1 is MNHNY, CDR2 SVGAGI, per germline (reference sequence). Here the CDR3 reads CASSSDGNTIYF. The CDR3 coding sequence is TGTGCCAGCAGTTCAGACGGAAACACCATATATTTT.

The chain carries TRBV6-4 and TRBJ2-2, with 10 nucleotides matching TRBD1. CDR3 length equals 16 residues. The germline gives CDR1 MRHNA, CDR2 SNTAGT. The junction had 6 bases not matched to a gene; V was cut back by 2 bases and J by 6 bases. The CDR3: CASSDRDRGWPGELFF. CDR3 DNA sequence: TGTGCCAGCAGTGACCGGGACAGGGGATGGCCCGGGGAGCTGTTTTTT.

V gene TRBV19 combines with J gene TRBJ1-3; weak D call: TRBD1 (5 bases). In germline, CDR1 is LNHDA, CDR2 SQIVND (reference sequence). The germline V and J ends were trimmed by 5 bases and 2 bases, with 13 bases remaining between them. This CDR3 region has 15 residues. CDR3 in amino acids: CASSSGGVPGNTIYF. Here the CDR3 DNA reads TGTGCCAGTAGTTCGGGAGGGGTTCCTGGAAACACCATATATTTT.

This chain links TRBV7-9 with TRBJ1-1; D call uncertain. Germline-derived CDR1 and CDR2 are SEHNR and FQNEAQ (reference sequence). Trimming removed 5 bases from V and 1 base from J, with 5 bases in between. The CDR3 totals 12 residues. This chain's CDR3 is CASSGENTEAFF. For the CDR3, the DNA is TGTGCCAGCAGCGGGGAGAACACTGAAGCTTTCTTT.

The V gene is TRBV7-9, the J gene TRBJ2-7; 10 bases align to TRBD1. The germline gives CDR1 SEHNR, CDR2 FQNEAQ (reference sequence). This CDR3 spans 14 amino acids. The J segment lost 7 bases and the V segment lost 7 bases, leaving 10 bases of the junction unmatched. CDR3 bases: TGTGCCAGCAACCCGGGGACAGGGGTTGGGGAGCAGTACTTC. It encodes CASNPGTGVGEQYF. Drawing the rest from reference TRBV7-9 and TRBJ2-7, the complete variable domain is DTGVSQNPRHKITKRGQNVTFRCDPISEHNRLYWYRQTLGQGPEFLTYFQNEAQLEKSRLLSDRFSAERPKGSFSTLEIQRTEQGDSAMYLCASNPGTGVGEQYFGPGTRLTVT.

This clone has just a few counts. The CDR3, as DNA: TGTGCCAGCAGCTTAGAAGGCTGGGGGATCTCTGGAAACACCATATATTTT. Its protein is CASSLEGWGISGNTIYF. The gene calls are TRBV11-3 and TRBJ1-3; TRBD1 might be the D (5 bases). V was pared by 0 bases and J by 0 bases, with 12 bases between. This CDR3 spans 17 amino acids. Germline V gene lookup returns CDR1 SGHNT and CDR2 YENEEA.

The chain has TRBV19 and TRBJ1-5; maybe TRBD1 (5 bases). V gave up 5 bases and J gave up 3 bases, with 11 bases separating them. This CDR3 has 14 residues. The V gene's germline CDR1 is LNHDA and CDR2 SQIVND (reference sequence). CDR3 sequence: CASSEGRDNQPQHF. The CDR3 nucleotides read TGTGCCAGTAGTGAGGGGAGGGACAATCAGCCCCAGCATTTT.

The V gene is TRBV27, the J gene TRBJ1-6; D not resolved. The germline CDR1 and CDR2 sequences are MNHEY and SMNVEV (reference sequence). V was cut by 0 bases and J by 0 bases, with 9 bases left in between. This CDR3 has 17 residues. As DNA, the CDR3 is TGTGCCAGCAGTTTATCTTGGGAGCACTCCTATAATTCACCCCTCCACTTT. Its protein product is CASSLSWEHSYNSPLHF.

V gene TRBV4-1 combines with J gene TRBJ2-2; D is possibly TRBD1 (5 bases). Germline CDR1 reads MGHRA; CDR2 reads YSYEKL. Trimming took off 6 bases at V and 4 bases at J, with 21 bases between the two ends. The CDR3 runs 17 residues. The CDR3 coding sequence is TGCGCCAGCAGTCTGATGTGGGGCCCCCAAGGCACCGGGGAGCTGTTTTTT. This codes for CASSLMWGPQGTGELFF.

The chain recombines TRBV2 with TRBJ2-5, with TRBD2 matching 11 bases. This CDR3 is built from 17 residues. With V trimmed by 5 bases and J by 3 bases, 11 bases remained unmatched. The germline gives CDR1 SNHLY, CDR2 FYNNEI. The chain's CDR3 is CASSFPGETSGEETQYF. The CDR3 DNA reads TGTGCCAGCAGTTTCCCGGGGGAGACTAGCGGGGAAGAGACCCAGTACTTC.

The rearrangement joins TRBV18 to TRBJ2-7; 7 bases fit TRBD1. V dropped 6 bases and J dropped 2; count of bases not matched to a gene: 7. The CDR3 covers 14 residues. The germline gives CDR1 KGHSH, CDR2 LQKENI. Written as DNA, the CDR3 is TGTGCCAGCTCCCCGAGACAGGGCCCCTACGAGCAGTACTTC. Amino acid sequence: CASSPRQGPYEQYF. Together with reference TRBV18 and TRBJ2-7, the CDR3 gives the full variable domain: NAGVMQNPRHLVRRRGQEARLRCSPMKGHSHVYWYRQLPEEGLKFMVYLQKENIIDESGMPKERFSAEFPKEGPSILRIQQVVRGDSAAYFCASSPRQGPYEQYFGPGTRLTVT.

This rearrangement joins TRBV7-9 to TRBJ2-1; D possibly corresponds to TRBD1 (6 bases). The CDR3 is 15 residues long. Germline CDR1 SEHNR, CDR2 FQNEAQ (reference sequence). The V and J ends lost 8 bases and 8 bases respectively, with 22 bases between them. DNA of the CDR3: TGTGCCAGCTGGGACACGGGGCATCTCTTGGATGAGCAGTTCTTC. Its translation is CASWDTGHLLDEQFF.

This clone was seen a single time. The genes are TRBV10-3 and TRBJ2-7; D is ambiguous. The germline gives CDR1 ENHRY, CDR2 SYGVKD. The CDR3 consists of 12 residues. V was cut by 3 bases and J by 4 bases, with 7 bases left in between. The CDR3 nucleotides are TGTGCCATCAGTGAAGCTAGTTACGAGCAGTACTTC. This sequence encodes CAISEASYEQYF.

The chain couples TRBV4-1 to TRBJ2-7, with 11 bases identical to TRBD2. The CDR3 runs 15 residues. The germline CDR1 and CDR2 sequences are MGHRA and YSYEKL. The V gene end was trimmed by 6 bases and the J gene end by 1 base; junction bases not matched to a gene: 5. CDR3 residues: CASRSGTSGSYEQYF. CDR3 bases: TGCGCCAGCAGATCCGGGACTAGCGGTTCCTACGAGCAGTACTTC.

The gene calls are TRBV28 and TRBJ2-5; D is perhaps TRBD1 (5 bases). The germline V and J ends were trimmed by 5 bases and 5 bases, with 18 bases remaining between them. The CDR3 covers 15 residues. The V gene's germline CDR1 is MDHEN and CDR2 SYDVKM. In nucleotides, the CDR3 is TGTGCCAGCAGTAGACCCCACGGTGGGGCGGAGACCCAGTACTTC. Amino acids: CASSRPHGGAETQYF.

The CDR3 bases are TGCGCCAGCAGCCAAGCGCGGGGGGGGGCTAATGAAAAACTGTTTTTT. This encodes CASSQARGGANEKLFF. This sequence joins TRBV4-3 and TRBJ1-4, with a tentative D call TRBD1 (5 bases). The germline V and J ends were trimmed by 1 base and 3 bases, with 12 bases remaining between them. The CDR3 loop spans 16 amino acids. Germline loops: CDR1 LGHNA, CDR2 YSLEER.

This sequence joins TRBV6-1 and TRBJ1-1; 9 bases are a match to TRBD1. The germline V gene has CDR1 MNHNS and CDR2 SASEGT. The J segment lost 4 bases and the V segment lost 8 bases, leaving 5 bases of the junction unmatched. This CDR3 region has 13 residues. CDR3 nucleotides: TGTGCCAGCGATGGACAGGGGACCACTGAAGCTTTCTTT. Translation gives CASDGQGTTEAFF.